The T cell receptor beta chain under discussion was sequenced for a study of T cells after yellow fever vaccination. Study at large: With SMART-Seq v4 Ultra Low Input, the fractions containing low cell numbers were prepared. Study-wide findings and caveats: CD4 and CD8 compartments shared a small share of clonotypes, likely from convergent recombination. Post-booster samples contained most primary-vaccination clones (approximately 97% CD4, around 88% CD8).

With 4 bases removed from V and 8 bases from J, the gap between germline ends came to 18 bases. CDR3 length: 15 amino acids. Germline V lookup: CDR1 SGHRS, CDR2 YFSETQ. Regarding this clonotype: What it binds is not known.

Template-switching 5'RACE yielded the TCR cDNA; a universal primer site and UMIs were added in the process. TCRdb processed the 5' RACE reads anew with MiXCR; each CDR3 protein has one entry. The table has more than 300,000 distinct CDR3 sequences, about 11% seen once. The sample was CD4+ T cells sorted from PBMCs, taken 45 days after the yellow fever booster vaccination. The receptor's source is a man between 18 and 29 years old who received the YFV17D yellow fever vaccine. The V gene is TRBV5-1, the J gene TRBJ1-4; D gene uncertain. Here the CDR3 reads CASSASGVLGEKLFF. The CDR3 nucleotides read TGCGCCAGCAGCGCGTCTGGGGTGTTAGGGGAAAAACTGTTTTTT.